The T cell receptor (beta chain) under discussion was sequenced for a study of T cells in localized non-small cell lung cancer. CDR3 length: 15 amino acids. Per germline, CDR1 SNHLY and CDR2 FYNNEI. V dropped 5 bases and J dropped 4; count of bases not matched to a gene: 11. This table comes from immunoSEQ multiplex PCR, and its TCRdb copy is limited to in-frame clones, with some not included. The sample carries approximately 70,000 clones, approximately 80% recorded once. The sequencing here drew on PBMCs, taken before any cancer treatment. The source of this sequence is a man aged 40 to 69 with stage II lung adenocarcinoma. J is TRBJ2-7 and V is TRBV2, with TRBD2 matching over 7 bases. CDR3 DNA sequence: TGTGCCAGCAGTACCGAGGGCGGGAGAATGTACGAGCAGTACTTC. Translating it yields CASSTEGGRMYEQYF.